Following are 32 T cell receptor beta chains from one sample sequenced in a study of blood T cell repertoires in COVID-19. The assay was immunoSEQ multiplex PCR, and TCRdb's table has in-frame clones only and misses some. Among 84,000 or so clones listed, roughly 78% were seen once. Specimen: peripheral blood. These receptors were obtained from a man aged 60 to 69 with COVID-19, enrolled during active disease.

The rearrangement joins TRBV11-3 to TRBJ2-2; weak D call: TRBD1 (5 bases). V lost 3 bases, J lost 2 bases, and 10 bases lay in between. CDR3 length equals 15 residues. Germline V gene data show CDR1 as SGHNT and CDR2 as YENEEA. CDR3 protein: CASSFSGFNTGELFF. The CDR3 nucleotides read TGTGCCAGCAGCTTCTCAGGGTTTAACACCGGGGAGCTGTTTTTT. Supplemented by reference TRBV11-3 and TRBJ2-2, the full variable domain reads EAGVVQSPRYKIIEKKQPVAFWCNPISGHNTLYWYLQNLGQGPELLIRYENEEAVDDSQLPKDRFSAERLKGVDSTLKIQPAELGDSAVYLCASSFSGFNTGELFFGEGSRLTVL.

The chain has TRBV5-8 and TRBJ1-6; the D is unclear. V was pared by 1 base and J by 7 bases, with 9 bases between. The CDR3 covers 14 residues. The germline CDR1 and CDR2 sequences are SGHTS and YDEGEE. CDR3 protein: CASSLNGPNSPLHF. As DNA, the CDR3 is TGTGCCAGCAGCTTGAATGGCCCAAATTCACCCCTCCACTTT.

This chain connects TRBV6-5 to TRBJ1-5; TRBD1 might be the D (6 bases). The CDR3 spans 15 residues. Germline lookup yields CDR1 MNHEY and CDR2 SVGAGI. The V gene lost 8 bases and the J gene lost 3 bases, with 17 bases spanning the gap. The CDR3 bases are TGTGCCAGCCGAAACCTCGGACAGCTCAATCAGCCCCAGCATTTT. Amino acid sequence: CASRNLGQLNQPQHF.

The rearrangement links TRBV3-1 (or the pseudogene TRBV3-2) to TRBJ1-2; D unclear. The CDR3 runs to 13 residues. Trimming took off 0 bases at V and 6 bases at J, with 8 bases between the two ends. The V gene's germline CDR1 is LGHDT and CDR2 YNNKEL (reference sequence). The CDR3 here is CASSQDELHGYTF. The CDR3 DNA is TGTGCCAGCAGCCAAGACGAGTTACATGGCTACACCTTC.

V gene TRBV27 combines with J gene TRBJ1-1; TRBD1 matches 10 bases. This CDR3 is 14 amino acids long. V trimming: 7 bases; J trimming: 6 bases; junction bases outside the gene matches: 8. Germline assignment: CDR1 MNHEY and CDR2 SMNVEV (reference sequence). The CDR3 region has the DNA TGTGCCAGCACCCCCGGGACAGGGGCCCCTGAAGCTTTCTTT. Amino acids: CASTPGTGAPEAFF.

The rearrangement links TRBV10-3 to TRBJ1-2, with 8 bases lining up with TRBD1. With V trimmed by 0 bases and J by 5 bases, 5 bases remained unmatched. CDR1 and CDR2 (germline): ENHRY, SYGVKD. CDR3 length equals 15 residues. CDR3: CAISESGRGLYGYTF. CDR3 DNA sequence: TGTGCCATCAGTGAGTCTGGCAGGGGGCTGTATGGCTACACCTTC.

The J gene is TRBJ2-1, the V gene TRBV9, with TRBD1 as a possible D gene (5 bases). Trimming took 2 bases from V and 8 from J, leaving 17 bases between them. The CDR3 totals 15 residues. The germline gives CDR1 SGDLS, CDR2 YYNGEE. Here the CDR3 reads CASSVQGALGHEQFF. The CDR3, as DNA: TGTGCCAGCAGCGTCCAGGGTGCATTGGGGCATGAGCAGTTCTTC.

The chain is built from TRBV7-9 and TRBJ1-1; D unresolved. Trimming stripped 1 base from V and 10 bases from J, with 16 bases between. From germline, CDR1 is SEHNR and CDR2 FQNEAQ (reference sequence). The length of the CDR3 is 14 residues. Written as DNA, the CDR3 is TGTGCCAGCAGCTTAGGGGCCTCCGGTGGTGTAGCTTTCTTT. It is translated as CASSLGASGGVAFF.

This clone appeared a single time. This rearrangement joins TRBV27 to TRBJ1-1; D ambiguous. CDR3 length equals 19 residues. The germline gives CDR1 MNHEY, CDR2 SMNVEV (reference sequence). V lost 6 bases to trimming and J lost 3 bases, with 29 bases between them. This CDR3 reads CASRKFETTGSLVYTEAFF. In DNA form, the CDR3 reads TGTGCCAGCAGAAAGTTTGAGACCACGGGATCTCTGGTATACACTGAAGCTTTCTTT.

A single count supports this clone. V is TRBV7-9 and J is TRBJ2-1; 10 nucleotides line up with TRBD2. V gave up 5 bases and J gave up 8 bases; unmatched junction bases: 6. Germline-derived CDR1 and CDR2 are SEHNR and FQNEAQ (reference sequence). The CDR3 runs to 14 residues. The CDR3 loop is CASSRILAGDEQFF. The CDR3 DNA reads as TGTGCCAGCAGCCGAATTCTAGCGGGAGATGAGCAGTTCTTC.

The V and J genes are TRBV27 and TRBJ2-5; 10 positions agree with TRBD2. The germline V gene encodes CDR1 MNHEY and CDR2 SMNVEV (reference sequence). The CDR3 covers 16 residues. V was clipped by 6 bases and J by 5 bases; unmatched bases: 12. Here the CDR3 DNA reads TGTGCCAGCAGGCAGCAAGCGGGAGGGCCCAGGGAGACCCAGTACTTC. The encoded protein is CASRQQAGGPRETQYF.

V gene TRBV5-1 combines with J gene TRBJ2-1, with a weak D call TRBD2 (6 bases). Germline V gene lookup returns CDR1 SGHRS and CDR2 YFSETQ. Trimming took off 1 base at V and 7 bases at J, with 15 bases between the two ends. The CDR3 extends over 15 amino acids. CDR3 coding DNA: TGCGCCAGCAGCTTGATTTCGGGGGACGGGAATGAGCAGTTCTTC. It yields the protein CASSLISGDGNEQFF.

The chain carries TRBV24-1 and TRBJ2-2; D possibly corresponds to TRBD2 (5 bases). V gave up 0 bases and J gave up 7 bases, with 11 bases separating them. CDR3 length equals 15 residues. CDR1 and CDR2 from the germline V gene are KGHDR and SFDVKD. DNA of the CDR3: TGTGCCACCAGTGATTTGCGAGGGAGCTACGGGGAGCTGTTTTTT. Translated, it gives CATSDLRGSYGELFF.

The V gene is TRBV5-1, the J gene TRBJ2-7; D may be TRBD2 (6 bases). Deletions cut 2 bases from V and 2 bases from J, with 11 bases between. The CDR3 covers 14 residues. Looked up from germline, CDR1 is SGHRS and CDR2 is YFSETQ. The CDR3 loop is CASSFSGEPYEQYF. CDR3 in DNA: TGCGCCAGCAGCTTTAGCGGCGAACCCTACGAGCAGTACTTC.

V is TRBV2 and J is TRBJ2-1; D is unclear. The V end lost 11 bases, the J end lost 6 bases, and 17 bases lay between the germline ends. Germline CDR1 and CDR2: SNHLY and FYNNEI. The CDR3 is 13 residues long. This CDR3 reads CAAQSTGSNEQFF. CDR3 nucleotides: TGTGCCGCCCAGTCGACTGGCTCCAATGAGCAGTTCTTC.

V gene TRBV27 combines with J gene TRBJ2-1; 8 nucleotides align to TRBD1. The CDR3 sequence is 15 residues long. Germline V CDR1 and CDR2: MNHEY, SMNVEV (reference sequence). J lost 9 bases, V lost 6 bases, and 13 bases had no gene match. CDR3: CASRFGQGGAGEQFF. For the CDR3, the DNA is TGTGCCAGCAGGTTCGGACAGGGTGGGGCGGGTGAGCAGTTCTTC.

The chain couples TRBV6-1 to TRBJ1-2; D call uncertain. This CDR3 comprises 13 residues. Trimming pared 0 bases from V and 8 bases from J, leaving 10 bases between. Germline-derived CDR1 and CDR2 are MNHNS and SASEGT. CDR3 DNA: TGTGCCAGCAGTGAAGCTTTAAGAGGGGGCTACACCTTC. It encodes CASSEALRGGYTF.

The sample holds one count of this clone. The genes are TRBV5-1 and TRBJ2-3; 7 nucleotides match TRBD2. CDR3 length: 16 residues. CDR1 SGHRS and CDR2 YFSETQ come from the germline V gene. V lost 4 bases and J lost 2; bases outside the gene matches: 10. Here the CDR3 reads CASSLSIGRVTDTQYF. CDR3 coding DNA: TGCGCCAGCAGCCTGAGTATAGGGAGGGTCACAGATACGCAGTATTTT. Full variable domain (remainder filled in from reference TRBV5-1 and TRBJ2-3): KAGVTQTPRYLIKTRGQQVTLSCSPISGHRSVSWYQQTPGQGLQFLFEYFSETQRNKGNFPGRFSGRQFSNSRSEMNVSTLELGDSALYLCASSLSIGRVTDTQYFGPGTRLTVL.

V usage is TRBV4-2 and J usage is TRBJ2-1; tentatively, D is TRBD1 (6 bases). Trimming took 2 bases from V and 10 from J, leaving 12 bases between them. The germline CDR1 and CDR2 sequences are LGHNA and YNFKEQ. CDR3 length equals 13 residues. This CDR3 is CASSQLQGREQFF. The CDR3 region has the DNA TGTGCCAGCAGCCAATTACAGGGAAGGGAGCAGTTCTTC.

This clone was picked up one time. The rearrangement joins TRBV6-2 or TRBV6-3 to TRBJ2-1; 12 bases align to TRBD2. Germline V gene lookup returns CDR1 MNHEY and CDR2 SVGEGT. V lost 7 bases to trimming and J lost 5 bases; unmatched junction nucleotides: 9. This CDR3 region has 16 residues. This CDR3 reads CASIPTSGSAHNEQFF. The CDR3 DNA reads TGTGCCAGCATCCCGACTAGCGGGAGTGCCCACAATGAGCAGTTCTTC.

This chain links TRBV27 with TRBJ2-6; D is ambiguous. CDR3 length: 14 amino acids. Trimming left V 3 bases short and J 0 bases short, with 3 bases between. Looked up from germline, CDR1 is MNHEY and CDR2 is SMNVEV (reference sequence). CDR3 coding DNA: TGTGCCAGCAGTTTGAGCTCTGGGGCCAACGTCCTGACTTTC. Amino acids: CASSLSSGANVLTF. The full variable domain, its missing parts supplied by reference TRBV27 and TRBJ2-6, is EAQVTQNPRYLITVTGKKLTVTCSQNMNHEYMSWYRQDPGLGLRQIYYSMNVEVTDKGDVPEGYKVSRKEKRNFPLILESPSPNQTSLYFCASSLSSGANVLTFGAGSRLTVL.

The gene calls are TRBV6-2 or TRBV6-3 and TRBJ2-1; possible D gene TRBD1, 6 bases. V shed 6 bases and J shed 3 bases, with 12 bases lying between them. There are 14 residues in the CDR3. Looked up from germline, CDR1 is MNHEY and CDR2 is SVGEGT. The CDR3 DNA reads TGTGCCAGCAGCCGCAGGGGTGACTACAATGAGCAGTTCTTC. It yields the protein CASSRRGDYNEQFF.

CDR3 nucleotide sequence: TGCAGCGTTGGGGGGGGCCCCAATTCACCCCTCCACTTT. Amino acid sequence: CSVGGGPNSPLHF. The chain joins TRBV29-1 to TRBJ1-6, with D possibly matching TRBD1 (6 bases). The length of the CDR3 is 13 residues. The germline V and J ends were trimmed by 4 bases and 7 bases, with 11 bases remaining between them. Looked up from germline, CDR1 is SQVTM and CDR2 is ANQGSEA.

The J gene is TRBJ2-7, the V gene TRBV9, with D possibly matching TRBD2 (5 bases). Germline V gene data show CDR1 as SGDLS and CDR2 as YYNGEE. There are 15 residues in the CDR3. The V end lost 1 base, the J end lost 4 bases, and 15 bases lay between the germline ends. Written as DNA, the CDR3 is TGTGCCAGCAGCGTAAGGGTTGGACTCGAATACGAGCAGTACTTC. Its protein product is CASSVRVGLEYEQYF.

This chain uses TRBV10-3 with TRBJ1-5, with D perhaps TRBD1 (5 bases). This CDR3 is 19 amino acids long. V was clipped by 3 bases and J by 0 bases, with 21 bases between them. In germline, CDR1 is ENHRY, CDR2 SYGVKD. This chain's CDR3 is CAISDSGSGVSTSNQPQHF. The CDR3 DNA sequence: TGTGCCATCAGTGATTCAGGGTCGGGGGTATCGACTAGCAATCAGCCCCAGCATTTT.

V gene TRBV7-5 combines with J gene TRBJ2-1; the table names TRBD2, a call not compared with the DNA. TRBV7-5 is described as a pseudogene. This CDR3 is 15 amino acids long. The CDR3 loop is CARSPLAVGYNEQFF. CDR3 bases: TGTGCCAGAAGCCCATTAGCGGTGGGCTACAATGAGCAGTTCTTC.

The rearrangement joins TRBV11-2 to TRBJ1-4, with 9 bases that match TRBD1. From germline, CDR1 is SGHAT and CDR2 FQNNGV. This CDR3 is 16 amino acids long. V dropped 0 bases and J dropped 10; count of bases not matched to a gene: 9. The CDR3 region is CASSLDRGQGGGKLFF. The CDR3, as DNA: TGTGCCAGCAGCTTAGATCGGGGACAGGGTGGAGGAAAACTGTTTTTT.

The genes are TRBV27 and TRBJ2-6, with TRBD1 matching 7 bases. V dropped 2 bases and J dropped 4; count of bases not matched to a gene: 11. From germline, CDR1 is MNHEY and CDR2 SMNVEV (reference sequence). The CDR3 is made up of 18 amino acids. The CDR3 sequence: CASSLTGQKYAGANVLTF. DNA for the CDR3: TGTGCCAGCAGTTTAACGGGACAGAAGTACGCCGGGGCCAACGTCCTGACTTTC.

This chain joins TRBV3-1 (or the pseudogene TRBV3-2) and TRBJ2-3; D remains ambiguous. V was pared by 2 bases and J by 4 bases, with 7 bases between. Germline CDR1 reads LGHDT; CDR2 reads YNNKEL (reference sequence). This CDR3 has 13 amino acids. In nucleotides, the CDR3 is TGTGCCAGCAGCCAATTTGCGCCAGATACGCAGTATTTT. Protein product: CASSQFAPDTQYF.

This clone was detected only a few times. The chain carries TRBV2 and TRBJ1-2; D not resolved. V was trimmed by 0 bases and J by 5 bases, leaving 4 bases between them. Looked up from germline, CDR1 is SNHLY and CDR2 is FYNNEI. The CDR3 covers 12 residues. The CDR3 loop is CASSEAQYGYTF. The CDR3 DNA follows: TGTGCCAGCAGTGAAGCGCAGTATGGCTACACCTTC. The variable domain in full, completed from reference TRBV2 and TRBJ1-2, reads EPEVTQTPSHQVTQMGQEVILRCVPISNHLYFYWYRQILGQKVEFLVSFYNNEISEKSEIFDDQFSVERPDGSNFTLKIRSTKLEDSAMYFCASSEAQYGYTFGSGTRLTVV.

The chain joins TRBV5-1 to TRBJ2-1; tentatively, D is TRBD1 (6 bases). The germline V gene has CDR1 SGHRS and CDR2 YFSETQ. The CDR3 has 16 amino acids. Trimming stripped 0 bases from V and 0 bases from J, with 10 bases between. Here the CDR3 DNA reads TGCGCCAGCAGCTTGGTCGTAGGGGGCTCCTACAATGAGCAGTTCTTC. This codes for CASSLVVGGSYNEQFF.

This clone was observed a single time. The chain uses TRBV3-1 (or the pseudogene TRBV3-2) and TRBJ1-1, with TRBD1 as a possible D gene (6 bases). V lost 2 bases, J lost 4 bases, and 14 bases lay in between. CDR1 is LGHDT and CDR2 is YNNKEL in the germline V gene (reference sequence). CDR3 size: 15 residues. The CDR3: CASSQLLRGGTEAFF. The CDR3 DNA is TGTGCCAGCAGCCAACTCCTCAGGGGTGGCACTGAAGCTTTCTTT.